These 13 T cell receptor beta chains share one sample of origin, sequenced in a study of CD4 T cells in relation to SARS-CoV-2 and coronaviruses. Their target antigens are unknown. Unexposed donor CD4+ T cells date from about 2011-2018, before the COVID-19 pandemic. Isolation of CD4+ T cells took place after approximately 11 days in culture. Data came from immunoSEQ multiplex PCR; TCRdb stores just in-frame clones and leaves some out. The data contain approximately 25,000 clones, 76% of them singletons. The specimen sequenced was CD4+ T cells from PBMCs, cultured in vitro. Receptors originate from a human donor in good health.

The chain has TRBV7-2 and TRBJ1-3, with unresolved D. Trimming took off 3 bases at V and 4 bases at J, with 7 bases between the two ends. Germline V gene lookup returns CDR1 SGHTA and CDR2 FQGNSA. The CDR3 extends over 13 amino acids. CDR3 DNA sequence: TGTGCCAGCAGCTTTGACATAGGAAACACCATATATTTT. The encoded protein is CASSFDIGNTIYF.

The CDR3 protein is CASSTGPRRGTEAFF. The CDR3, as DNA: TGTGCCAGCAGCACCGGGCCTCGAAGGGGGACTGAAGCTTTCTTT. The J gene is TRBJ1-1, the V gene TRBV7-6; possible D gene TRBD1, 6 bases. Per germline, CDR1 SGHVS and CDR2 FNYEAQ. The CDR3 spans 15 residues. Trimming pared 5 bases from V and 5 bases from J, leaving 18 bases between.

The chain combines TRBV7-9 with TRBJ1-6, with 7 bases fitting TRBD1. The CDR3 runs to 15 residues. Per germline, CDR1 SEHNR and CDR2 FQNEAQ (reference sequence). With V trimmed by 0 bases and J by 8 bases, 4 bases remained unmatched. The CDR3, as DNA: TGTGCCAGCAGCTTAGCGAGGACAGGTGATTCACCCCTCCACTTT. It is translated as CASSLARTGDSPLHF. The complete variable domain, with remaining parts taken from reference TRBV7-9 and TRBJ1-6, reads DTGVSQNPRHKITKRGQNVTFRCDPISEHNRLYWYRQTLGQGPEFLTYFQNEAQLEKSRLLSDRFSAERPKGSFSTLEIQRTEQGDSAMYLCASSLARTGDSPLHFGNGTRLTVT.

This sequence joins TRBV4-1 and TRBJ2-5; D is perhaps TRBD2 (5 bases). Between the trimmed V and J ends, which lost 3 bases and 5 bases, there was a span of 10 bases. The CDR3 has 13 amino acids. Germline assignment: CDR1 MGHRA and CDR2 YSYEKL. The DNA for the CDR3 is TGCGCCAGCAGCCATCCGGGGTTGGAGACCCAGTACTTC. Amino acid sequence: CASSHPGLETQYF.

The chain employs TRBV2 and TRBJ2-3, with 10 bases identical to TRBD1. J was trimmed by 3 bases and V by 6 bases; bases with no gene match: 6. Germline CDR1 and CDR2: SNHLY and FYNNEI. CDR3 length: 15 residues. The CDR3 sequence: CASSLDRGKTDTQYF. CDR3 nucleotide sequence: TGTGCCAGCAGCTTGGACAGGGGGAAGACAGATACGCAGTATTTT.

The chain carries TRBV19 and TRBJ1-5, with D possibly being TRBD1 (6 bases). The germline gives CDR1 LNHDA, CDR2 SQIVND (reference sequence). The CDR3 loop spans 14 amino acids. Deletions cut 5 bases from V and 2 bases from J, with 10 bases between. This CDR3 reads CASSSQGRNQPQHF. The CDR3 nucleotides are TGTGCCAGTAGTTCCCAGGGGCGCAATCAGCCCCAGCATTTT.

The chain combines TRBV10-3 with TRBJ2-1; possible D gene TRBD2, 6 bases. Germline V lookup: CDR1 ENHRY, CDR2 SYGVKD. CDR3 length equals 14 residues. V gave up 6 bases and J gave up 1 base, with 10 bases separating them. CDR3 loop: CAIRIAASYNEQFF. The CDR3 coding sequence is TGTGCCATCAGAATAGCGGCATCCTACAATGAGCAGTTCTTC.

This chain joins TRBV27 and TRBJ1-5; TRBD1 agrees at 7 bases. This CDR3 is 13 amino acids long. Trimming cost V 6 bases and J 5 bases; bases outside gene matches: 4. Germline V CDR1 and CDR2: MNHEY, SMNVEV (reference sequence). CDR3 DNA: TGTGCCAGCAGCAGGGGGGCAGATCAGCCCCAGCATTTT. This gives the protein CASSRGADQPQHF.

This clone occurred a few times. The V call is TRBV12-3 or TRBV12-4, the J call TRBJ2-1; D remains unclear. V lost 4 bases, J lost 9 bases, and 10 bases lay in between. This CDR3 has 12 amino acids. CDR3 sequence (DNA): TGTGCCAGCAGTTCGGGCCTCGGTGAGCAGTTCTTC. It yields the protein CASSSGLGEQFF.

Here the CDR3 reads CASSAHLGGGRRGAGYGYTF. The CDR3 nucleotides read TGTGCCAGCAGCGCGCATCTCGGTGGGGGACGCAGGGGGGCCGGGTATGGCTACACCTTC. V and J are TRBV9 and TRBJ1-2; 7 bases map to TRBD1. Germline V lookup: CDR1 SGDLS, CDR2 YYNGEE. This CDR3 comprises 20 residues. V dropped 3 bases and J dropped 5; count of bases not matched to a gene: 25. Filled out from reference TRBV9 and TRBJ1-2, the complete variable domain reads DSGVTQTPKHLITATGQRVTLRCSPRSGDLSVYWYQQSLDQGLQFLIQYYNGEERAKGNILERFSAQQFPDLHSELNLSSLELGDSALYFCASSAHLGGGRRGAGYGYTFGSGTRLTVV.

This clone was seen just once. V and J are TRBV7-9 and TRBJ2-7, with 7 bases matching TRBD1. Germline-derived CDR1 and CDR2 are SEHNR and FQNEAQ (reference sequence). The CDR3 runs 14 residues. Trimming cost V 8 bases and J 2 bases; bases outside gene matches: 9. The CDR3 region has the DNA TGTGCCAGCGGACTTCGACAGGGCACCTACGAGCAGTACTTC. Translated: CASGLRQGTYEQYF.

The genes are TRBV3-1 (or the pseudogene TRBV3-2) and TRBJ2-1; a weak D match, TRBD2 (5 bases). Germline CDR1 LGHDT, CDR2 YNNKEL (reference sequence). Between the trimmed V and J ends, which lost 1 base and 0 bases, there was a span of 16 bases. The CDR3 sequence is 18 residues long. CDR3 sequence: CASSQGPPRVGSYNEQFF. CDR3 nucleotides: TGTGCCAGCAGCCAAGGGCCTCCGAGGGTGGGCTCCTACAATGAGCAGTTCTTC.

This clone appeared a single time. J is TRBJ2-1 and V is TRBV18; the D gene is possibly TRBD2 (6 bases). The CDR3 is 14 amino acids. Per the germline V gene, CDR1 is KGHSH and CDR2 is LQKENI. The V end was cut by 3 bases, the J end by 4 bases, with 10 bases between. The CDR3 region has the DNA TGTGCCAGCTCACCTTCGGGGGAATACAATGAGCAGTTCTTC. This sequence encodes CASSPSGEYNEQFF.